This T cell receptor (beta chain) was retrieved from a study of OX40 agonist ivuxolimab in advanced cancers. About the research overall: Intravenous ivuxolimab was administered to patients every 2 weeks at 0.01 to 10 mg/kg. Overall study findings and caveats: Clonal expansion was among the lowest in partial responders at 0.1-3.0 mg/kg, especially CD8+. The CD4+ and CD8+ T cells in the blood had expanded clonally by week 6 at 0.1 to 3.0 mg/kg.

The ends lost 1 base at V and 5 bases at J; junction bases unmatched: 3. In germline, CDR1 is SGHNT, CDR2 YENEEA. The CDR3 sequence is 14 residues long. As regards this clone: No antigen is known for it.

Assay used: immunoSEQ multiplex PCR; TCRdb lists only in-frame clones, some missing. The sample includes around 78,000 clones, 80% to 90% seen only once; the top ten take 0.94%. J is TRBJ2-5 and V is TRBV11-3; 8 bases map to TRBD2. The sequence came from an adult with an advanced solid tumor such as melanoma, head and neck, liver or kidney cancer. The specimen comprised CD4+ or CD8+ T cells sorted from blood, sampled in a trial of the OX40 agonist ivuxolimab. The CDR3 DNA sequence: TGTGCCAGCAGCTTAGGGCTAGCGGGTGAGACCCAGTACTTC. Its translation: CASSLGLAGETQYF.